The rows below give T cell receptor beta chains drawn from one sample of a study of T cells in Graves' hyperthyroidism and ophthalmopathy. TCRdb reanalysed the multiplex PCR reads using MiXCR and keeps one entry per CDR3 protein. In the table there are approximately 590,000 distinct CDR3 sequences, 15% to 17% of which are singletons. The material sequenced was blood. These receptors all come from a woman aged 25 to 39 with Graves' hyperthyroidism. Each CDR3 is given with its conserved first and last residue. The order of the fields is J gene, D gene, clone size, V gene, CDR3 protein, CDR3 DNA. The D gene is left open where the match is weak. A row's size may be missing; if present it is once, few, many or a size class.

j_call: TRBJ1-5
d_call: .
clone_size: .
v_call: TRBV5-4
cdr3_aa: CASTPAGLAYSNQPQHF
cdr3_nt: TGTGCCAGCACCCCGGCGGGGCTAGCTTATAGCAATCAGCCCCAGCATTTT

j_call: TRBJ2-5
d_call: .
clone_size: many
v_call: TRBV12-3/TRBV12-4
cdr3_aa: CASSSTGPMTQYF
cdr3_nt: TGTGCCAGCAGTTCGACAGGTCCAATGACCCAGTACTTC

j_call: TRBJ2-7
d_call: TRBD1
clone_size: many
v_call: TRBV10-3
cdr3_aa: CAISPGQGSFEQYF
cdr3_nt: TGTGCCATTTCCCCGGGACAGGGGTCCTTCGAGCAGTACTTC

j_call: TRBJ1-6
d_call: .
clone_size: few
v_call: TRBV6-1
cdr3_aa: CASSGASSYNSPLHF
cdr3_nt: TGTGCCAGCTCCGGGGCTAGCTCCTATAATTCACCCCTCCACTTT

j_call: TRBJ1-4
d_call: .
clone_size: .
v_call: TRBV20-1
cdr3_aa: CSASGAGVTNEKLFF
cdr3_nt: TGCAGTGCTAGCGGGGCAGGGGTCACTAATGAAAAACTGTTTTTT

j_call: TRBJ2-4
d_call: TRBD1
clone_size: few
v_call: TRBV5-1
cdr3_aa: CASSLLGGLTTTKNIQYF
cdr3_nt: TGCGCCAGCAGCTTGTTAGGGGGCTTAACGACGACCAAAAACATTCAGTACTTC

j_call: TRBJ1-2
d_call: .
clone_size: .
v_call: TRBV20-1
cdr3_aa: CRGTGRGYTF
cdr3_nt: TGCAGGGGCACAGGGCGCGGCTACACCTTC

j_call: TRBJ2-7
d_call: .
clone_size: many
v_call: TRBV2
cdr3_aa: CASSEVGVAYEQYF
cdr3_nt: TGTGCCAGCAGTGAAGTAGGGGTAGCCTACGAGCAGTACTTC

j_call: TRBJ1-2
d_call: .
clone_size: .
v_call: TRBV11-1
cdr3_aa: CASSPGGLDYGYTF
cdr3_nt: TGTGCCAGCAGCCCGGGGGGCCTTGACTATGGCTACACCTTC

j_call: TRBJ2-3
d_call: TRBD1
clone_size: many
v_call: TRBV30
cdr3_aa: CAWSGTGGLPDTQYF
cdr3_nt: TGTGCCTGGAGTGGGACAGGGGGTTTGCCAGATACGCAGTATTTT

j_call: TRBJ1-1
d_call: TRBD1
clone_size: .
v_call: TRBV12-3/TRBV12-4
cdr3_aa: CASSFGTEVTEAFF
cdr3_nt: TGTGCCAGCAGTTTTGGGACAGAGGTCACTGAAGCTTTCTTT

j_call: TRBJ2-7
d_call: TRBD2
clone_size: many
v_call: TRBV20-1
cdr3_aa: CSVSGGTRYEQYF
cdr3_nt: TGCAGTGTCTCGGGGGGAACCAGGTACGAGCAGTACTTC

j_call: TRBJ1-1
d_call: TRBD1
clone_size: .
v_call: TRBV12-3/TRBV12-4
cdr3_aa: CASSLRGPDTEAFF
cdr3_nt: TGTGCCAGCAGTCTCAGGGGGCCGGATACTGAAGCTTTCTTT

j_call: TRBJ1-4
d_call: .
clone_size: .
v_call: TRBV27
cdr3_aa: CASGLARGAEKLFF
cdr3_nt: TGTGCCAGCGGGCTCGCGAGGGGAGCCGAAAAACTGTTTTTT

j_call: TRBJ2-3
d_call: TRBD2
clone_size: .
v_call: TRBV4-3
cdr3_aa: CASSQDPSGYRYTQYF
cdr3_nt: TGCGCCAGCAGCCAAGACCCTAGCGGGTACAGGTATACGCAGTATTTT

j_call: TRBJ2-7
d_call: TRBD2
clone_size: many
v_call: TRBV2
cdr3_aa: CARGTSGRAAYEQYF
cdr3_nt: TGTGCCAGAGGGACTAGCGGGAGGGCCGCCTACGAGCAGTACTTC

j_call: TRBJ2-7
d_call: .
clone_size: many
v_call: TRBV30
cdr3_aa: CASGLGEQYF
cdr3_nt: TGTGCCTCAGGGTTGGGGGAGCAGTACTTC